The rows below give T cell receptor beta chains drawn from one sample of a study of identical twins. TCRdb recomputed calls from the 5' RACE reads with MiXCR, one row per CDR3 protein. The data contain around 490,000 distinct CDR3 sequences, roughly an eighth of them singletons. The sample also formed part of further work on yellow fever vaccine responses in identical twins.

The sample consisted of CD4+ T cells sorted from blood. Receptor source: a woman younger than 30 in good health. Each CDR3 is given with its conserved first and last residue. D genes are given only for firm matches. Clone size is given for some rows only: seen once, a few or many times, or a class if the clone is expanded.

length	D	V	size	J	CDR3	DNA
15	TRBD2	TRBV12-3/TRBV12-4	-	TRBJ2-1	CASKLAGISYNEQFF	TGTGCCAGTAAACTAGCGGGGATCTCCTACAATGAGCAGTTCTTC
15	TRBD2	TRBV30	-	TRBJ2-5	CAWSPGTSSQETQYF	TGTGCCTGGAGCCCCGGGACTAGCAGCCAAGAGACCCAGTACTTC
15	-	TRBV7-9	-	TRBJ2-3	CASTFPLRETDTQYF	TGTGCCAGCACCTTCCCGTTGAGGGAAACAGATACGCAGTATTTT
15	-	TRBV6-1	few	TRBJ2-5	CASSLPGGPQETQYF	TGTGCCAGCAGCCTTCCGGGGGGCCCCCAAGAGACCCAGTACTTC
17	TRBD2	TRBV7-9	-	TRBJ2-1	CASSPTSGVSSYNEQFF	TGTGCCAGCAGCCCGACTAGCGGGGTTTCCTCCTACAATGAGCAGTTCTTC
16	-	TRBV2	-	TRBJ2-1	CASSEGRRLDYNEQFF	TGTGCCAGCAGTGAAGGGAGGAGGTTGGACTACAATGAGCAGTTCTTC
11	TRBD1	TRBV28	-	TRBJ2-4	CASRHRGIQYF	TGTGCCAGCAGACACAGGGGCATTCAGTACTTC
12	-	TRBV29-1	few	TRBJ1-4	CSVEDSNEKLFF	TGCAGCGTTGAAGACAGTAATGAAAAACTGTTTTTT
13	-	TRBV29-1	many	TRBJ2-3	CSVEGRSTDTQYF	TGCAGCGTTGAGGGACGGAGCACAGATACGCAGTATTTT
13	-	TRBV29-1	-	TRBJ1-2	CSAYLDSNYGYTF	TGCAGTGCGTATTTGGACAGTAACTATGGCTACACCTTC
14	-	TRBV28	few	TRBJ2-7	CASRPGRLGYEQYF	TGTGCCAGCAGACCCGGCCGATTGGGATACGAGCAGTACTTC
15	-	TRBV19	-	TRBJ2-7	CASSTHGTPDREQYF	TGTGCCAGTAGTACCCACGGGACTCCGGATCGCGAGCAGTACTTC
14	-	TRBV5-1	-	TRBJ2-6	CASTQTSGANVLTF	TGCGCCAGCACCCAGACCTCTGGGGCCAACGTCCTGACTTTC
13	TRBD1	TRBV10-3	many	TRBJ1-1	CAISTGEGTEAFF	TGTGCCATCAGTACAGGGGAAGGCACTGAAGCTTTCTTT
12	-	TRBV20-1	few	TRBJ2-1	CSARERGNEQFF	TGCAGTGCCAGAGAAAGGGGTAATGAGCAGTTCTTC
13	TRBD1	TRBV20-1	-	TRBJ2-7	CSAGRDSSYEQYF	TGCAGTGCTGGAAGGGACAGCTCCTACGAGCAGTACTTC
15	-	TRBV10-3	-	TRBJ2-7	CAISESVQETYEQYF	TGTGCCATCAGTGAGTCGGTCCAGGAAACCTACGAGCAGTACTTC
15	TRBD2	TRBV4-3	-	TRBJ2-2	CASSQVPGLAGELFF	TGCGCCAGCAGCCAAGTCCCGGGACTAGCCGGGGAGCTGTTTTTT
14	TRBD1	TRBV20-1	few	TRBJ1-2	CSADREGQGYGYTF	TGCAGTGCCGATAGAGAAGGACAGGGCTACGGCTACACCTTC
15	-	TRBV12-3/TRBV12-4	-	TRBJ2-1	CASRTRAGPYNEQFF	TGTGCCAGCAGGACCCGGGCCGGGCCCTACAATGAGCAGTTCTTC
14	-	TRBV10-3	few	TRBJ2-3	CAISDSPSTDTQYF	TGTGCCATCAGTGATTCGCCTAGCACAGATACGCAGTATTTT
15	-	TRBV20-1	few	TRBJ2-7	CSARDLAGAPYEQYF	TGCAGTGCTAGAGACCTTGCGGGGGCTCCCTACGAGCAGTACTTC
13	TRBD2	TRBV19	few	TRBJ2-5	CASSTGLGETQYF	TGTGCCAGTAGTACCGGACTAGGAGAGACCCAGTACTTC
13	TRBD1	TRBV14	few	TRBJ2-1	CASSHKTGGEQFF	TGTGCCAGCAGCCACAAAACAGGGGGTGAGCAGTTCTTC
15	-	TRBV27	-	TRBJ2-7	CASRELGVGSYEQYF	TGTGCCAGCAGGGAACTTGGGGTTGGTTCCTACGAGCAGTACTTC
15	-	TRBV5-1	few	TRBJ2-2	CASSLPGSRTGELFF	TGCGCCAGCAGCCTCCCAGGGTCAAGAACCGGGGAGCTGTTTTTT
14	TRBD2	TRBV10-3	few	TRBJ2-5	CAISGSGGQETQYF	TGTGCCATCAGTGGGTCGGGGGGACAAGAGACCCAGTACTTC
16	TRBD2	TRBV15	-	TRBJ2-5	CATSRGAGGPEETQYF	TGTGCCACCAGCAGAGGTGCGGGAGGGCCGGAGGAGACCCAGTACTTC
13	-	TRBV7-8	-	TRBJ2-3	CASSLGYRDTQYF	TGTGCCAGCAGTTTAGGGTACCGGGATACGCAGTATTTT
14	TRBD1	TRBV20-1	-	TRBJ2-2	CSATDRRNTGELFF	TGCAGTGCTACGGACAGGAGGAACACCGGGGAGCTGTTTTTT
13	-	TRBV7-2	few	TRBJ1-5	CASSPWANQPQHF	TGTGCCAGCAGCCCCTGGGCCAATCAGCCCCAGCATTTT
14	-	TRBV7-8	-	TRBJ2-7	CASSFAVDPYEQYF	TGTGCCAGCAGCTTCGCCGTGGACCCCTACGAGCAGTACTTC
14	-	TRBV9	few	TRBJ1-2	CASSADSGKAGYTF	TGTGCCAGCAGCGCCGACTCAGGGAAAGCTGGCTACACCTTC
16	-	TRBV14	many	TRBJ2-1	CASSQDPGASYNEQFF	TGTGCCAGCAGCCAAGATCCGGGGGCCTCCTACAATGAGCAGTTCTTC
10	-	TRBV30	-	TRBJ2-3	CALRAVTQYF	TGTGCCCTCCGGGCCGTAACGCAGTATTTT
9	-	TRBV30	few	TRBJ2-3	CAWGPTQYF	TGTGCCTGGGGCCCAACGCAGTATTTT
14	-	TRBV6-2/TRBV6-3	few	TRBJ2-5	CASSKGRPQETQYF	TGTGCCAGCAGCAAAGGACGCCCTCAAGAGACCCAGTACTTC
15	-	TRBV28	many	TRBJ2-7	CASSLDRVLTYEQYF	TGTGCCAGCAGTTTGGACCGGGTATTGACCTACGAGCAGTACTTC
15	-	TRBV4-3	many	TRBJ2-6	CASSQGVSGANVLTF	TGCGCCAGCAGCCAAGGGGTCTCTGGGGCCAACGTCCTGACTTTC
16	TRBD2	TRBV3-1	few	TRBJ2-5	CASSQGSGGAQETQYF	TGTGCCAGCAGCCAAGGGTCCGGGGGGGCCCAAGAGACCCAGTACTTC
15	TRBD1	TRBV9	-	TRBJ2-7	CASSATGTGYYEQYF	TGTGCCAGCAGCGCCACCGGGACAGGATACTACGAGCAGTACTTC
17	TRBD2	TRBV7-8	many	TRBJ2-3	CASSSNLGLAGGDTQYF	TGTGCCAGCAGCTCAAACCTAGGGCTAGCGGGGGGAGATACGCAGTATTTT
13	TRBD1	TRBV29-1	few	TRBJ1-1	CSVQDRGRSEAFF	TGCAGCGTTCAGGACAGGGGAAGGAGTGAAGCTTTCTTT
16	TRBD1	TRBV5-1	-	TRBJ2-7	CASSPRGQVTSYEQYF	TGCGCCAGCAGCCCCCGTGGACAGGTCACTTCCTACGAGCAGTACTTC
15	TRBD1	TRBV12-3/TRBV12-4	-	TRBJ1-6	CASRTGETYNSPLHF	TGTGCCAGCCGGACAGGGGAGACCTATAATTCACCCCTCCACTTT
18	TRBD2	TRBV6-5	few	TRBJ2-2	CASSYSTVGTRPGGELFF	TGTGCCAGCAGTTATTCGACTGTAGGGACTAGGCCCGGCGGGGAGCTGTTTTTT
14	-	TRBV12-3/TRBV12-4	few	TRBJ2-3	CATTNGENTNTQYF	TGTGCCACAACTAACGGGGAGAACACAAATACGCAGTATTTT
13	TRBD1	TRBV27	-	TRBJ2-7	CASSRTGGGEQYF	TGTGCCAGCAGTAGGACAGGGGGAGGCGAGCAGTACTTC
16	TRBD2	TRBV12-3/TRBV12-4	-	TRBJ2-1	CASSSGLAGFHNEQFF	TGTGCCAGCAGTTCAGGTCTAGCGGGTTTCCACAATGAGCAGTTCTTC
14	-	TRBV3-1	few	TRBJ2-5	CASSQGEGQSAQYF	TGTGCCAGCAGCCAAGGAGAGGGGCAATCGGCCCAGTACTTC
16	TRBD2	TRBV11-1	-	TRBJ2-5	CASSSAAGAIQETQYF	TGTGCCAGCAGCTCAGCGGCGGGAGCGATCCAAGAGACCCAGTACTTC
12	-	TRBV12-3/TRBV12-4	-	TRBJ1-2	CASSDIGFGYTF	TGTGCCAGCAGTGACATTGGGTTTGGCTACACCTTC
18	TRBD2	TRBV5-6	-	TRBJ2-7	CASSLWRLAGGVIYEQYF	TGTGCCAGCAGCTTGTGGCGACTAGCGGGAGGCGTTATCTACGAGCAGTACTTC